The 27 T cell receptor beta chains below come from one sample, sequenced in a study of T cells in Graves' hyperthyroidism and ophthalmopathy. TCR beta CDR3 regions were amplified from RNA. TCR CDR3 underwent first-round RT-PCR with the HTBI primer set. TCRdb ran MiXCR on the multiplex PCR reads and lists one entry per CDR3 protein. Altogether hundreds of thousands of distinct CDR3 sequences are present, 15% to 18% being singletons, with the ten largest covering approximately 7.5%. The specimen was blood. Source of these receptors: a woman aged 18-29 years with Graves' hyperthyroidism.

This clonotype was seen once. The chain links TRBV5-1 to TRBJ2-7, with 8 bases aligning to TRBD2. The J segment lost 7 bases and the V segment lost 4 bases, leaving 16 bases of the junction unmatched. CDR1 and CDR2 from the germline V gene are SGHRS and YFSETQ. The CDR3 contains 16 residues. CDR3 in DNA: TGCGCCAGCAGCGAGGGGAGGGGACTAGTGGGAGAAGAGCAGTACTTC. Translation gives CASSEGRGLVGEEQYF.

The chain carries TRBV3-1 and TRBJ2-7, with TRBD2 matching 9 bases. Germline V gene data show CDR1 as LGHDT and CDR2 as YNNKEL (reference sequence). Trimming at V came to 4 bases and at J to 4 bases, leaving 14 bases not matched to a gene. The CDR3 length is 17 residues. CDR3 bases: TGTGCCAGCAGCCCCAGAGCGGGGGCGGGGGGGCTGTACGAGCAGTACTTC. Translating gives CASSPRAGAGGLYEQYF.

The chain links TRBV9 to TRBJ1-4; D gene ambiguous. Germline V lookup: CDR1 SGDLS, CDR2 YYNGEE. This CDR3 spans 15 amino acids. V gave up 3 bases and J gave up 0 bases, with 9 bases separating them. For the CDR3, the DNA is TGTGCCAGCAGCGAGACACACGCAACTAATGAAAAACTGTTTTTT. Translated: CASSETHATNEKLFF.

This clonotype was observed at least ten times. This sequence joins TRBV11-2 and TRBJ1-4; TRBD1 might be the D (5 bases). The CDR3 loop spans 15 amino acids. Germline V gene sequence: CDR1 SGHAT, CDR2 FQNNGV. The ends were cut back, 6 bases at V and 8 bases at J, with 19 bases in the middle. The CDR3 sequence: CASRGLGGTEEKLFF. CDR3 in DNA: TGTGCCAGCAGGGGTTTGGGAGGGACTGAGGAAAAACTGTTTTTT.

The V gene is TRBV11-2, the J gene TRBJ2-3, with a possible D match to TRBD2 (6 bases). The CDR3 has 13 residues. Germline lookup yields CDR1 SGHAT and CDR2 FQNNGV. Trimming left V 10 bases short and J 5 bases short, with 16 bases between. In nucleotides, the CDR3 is TGTGCCACCCGACCACGGGAGATAGATACGCAGTATTTT. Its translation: CATRPREIDTQYF.

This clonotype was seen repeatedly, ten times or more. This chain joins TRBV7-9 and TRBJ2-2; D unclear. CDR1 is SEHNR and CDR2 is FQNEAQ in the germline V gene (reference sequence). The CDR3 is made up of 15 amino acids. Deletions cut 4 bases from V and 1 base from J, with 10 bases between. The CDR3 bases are TGTGCCAGCAGCTCCAGGAAAGGGAACACCGGGGAGCTGTTTTTT. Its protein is CASSSRKGNTGELFF.

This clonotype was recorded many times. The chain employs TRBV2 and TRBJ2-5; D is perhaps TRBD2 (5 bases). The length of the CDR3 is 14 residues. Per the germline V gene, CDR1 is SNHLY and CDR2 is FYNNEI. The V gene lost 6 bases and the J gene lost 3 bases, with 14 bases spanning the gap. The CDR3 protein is CASRRDPTKETQYF. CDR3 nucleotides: TGTGCCAGCAGGAGGGATCCCACCAAAGAGACCCAGTACTTC. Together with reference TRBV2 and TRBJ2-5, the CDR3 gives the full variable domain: EPEVTQTPSHQVTQMGQEVILRCVPISNHLYFYWYRQILGQKVEFLVSFYNNEISEKSEIFDDQFSVERPDGSNFTLKIRSTKLEDSAMYFCASRRDPTKETQYFGPGTRLLVL.

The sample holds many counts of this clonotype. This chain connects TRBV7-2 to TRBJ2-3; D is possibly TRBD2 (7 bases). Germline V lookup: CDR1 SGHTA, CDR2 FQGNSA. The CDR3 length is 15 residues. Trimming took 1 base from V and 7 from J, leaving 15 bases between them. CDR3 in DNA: TGTGCCAGCAGCTTAGGTGGGGGGGCCGGGAATACGCAGTATTTT. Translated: CASSLGGGAGNTQYF.

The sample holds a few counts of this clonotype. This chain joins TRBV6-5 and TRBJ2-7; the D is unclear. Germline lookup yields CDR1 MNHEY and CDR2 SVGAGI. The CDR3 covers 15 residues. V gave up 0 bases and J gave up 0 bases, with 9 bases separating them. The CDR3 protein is CASSYSGWSSYEQYF. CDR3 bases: TGTGCCAGCAGTTACTCGGGGTGGAGCTCCTACGAGCAGTACTTC.

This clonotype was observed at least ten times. CDR3 residues: CATQSSYNEQFF. As DNA, the CDR3 is TGTGCCACTCAGTCATCCTACAATGAGCAGTTCTTC. The chain has TRBV24-1 and TRBJ2-1; D unclear. Germline V CDR1 and CDR2: KGHDR, SFDVKD. The length of the CDR3 is 12 residues. The V end lost 10 bases, the J end lost 1 base, and 7 bases lay between the germline ends.

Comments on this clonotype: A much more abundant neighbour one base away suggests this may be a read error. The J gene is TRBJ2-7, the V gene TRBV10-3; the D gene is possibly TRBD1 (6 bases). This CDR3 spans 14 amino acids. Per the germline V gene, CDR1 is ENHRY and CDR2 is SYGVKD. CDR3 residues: CVIRVGLQGDEQYF. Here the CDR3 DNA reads TGTGTCATCAGGGTCGGATTACAGGGTGACGAGCAGTACTTC.

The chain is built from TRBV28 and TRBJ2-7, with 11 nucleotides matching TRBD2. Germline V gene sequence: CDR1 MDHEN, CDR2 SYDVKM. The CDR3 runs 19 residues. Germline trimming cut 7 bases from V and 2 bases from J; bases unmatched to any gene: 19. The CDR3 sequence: CASTPPGSSSGLAAYEQYF. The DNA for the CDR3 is TGTGCCAGCACTCCCCCCGGCAGCTCCTCGGGACTAGCGGCCTACGAGCAGTACTTC.

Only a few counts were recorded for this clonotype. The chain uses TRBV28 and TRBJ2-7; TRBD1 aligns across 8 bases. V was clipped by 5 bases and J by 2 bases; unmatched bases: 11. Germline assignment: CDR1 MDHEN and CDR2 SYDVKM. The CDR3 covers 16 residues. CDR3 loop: CASSPLGQGKPYEQYF. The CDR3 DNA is TGTGCCAGCAGTCCCCTCGGACAGGGTAAGCCCTACGAGCAGTACTTC.

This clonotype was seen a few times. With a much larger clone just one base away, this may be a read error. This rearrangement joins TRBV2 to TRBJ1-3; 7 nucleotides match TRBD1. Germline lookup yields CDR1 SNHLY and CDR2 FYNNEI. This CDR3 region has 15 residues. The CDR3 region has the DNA TGTGCCAGCAGTGGGACAGGAGAGGCTGGAAACACCATACATTTT. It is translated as CASSGTGEAGNTIHF.

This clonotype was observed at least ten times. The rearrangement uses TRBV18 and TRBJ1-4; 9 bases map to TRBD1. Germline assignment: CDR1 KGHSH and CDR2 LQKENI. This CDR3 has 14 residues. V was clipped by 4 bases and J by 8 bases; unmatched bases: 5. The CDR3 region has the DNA TGTGCCAGCTCACGACAGGGGGTGGACGAAAAACTGTTTTTT. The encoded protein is CASSRQGVDEKLFF.

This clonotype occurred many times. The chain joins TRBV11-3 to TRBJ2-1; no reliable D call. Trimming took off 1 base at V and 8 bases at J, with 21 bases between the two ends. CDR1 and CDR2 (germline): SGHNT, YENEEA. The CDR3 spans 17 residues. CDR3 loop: CASSLVSWQRAADEQFF. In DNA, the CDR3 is TGTGCCAGCAGCTTAGTTTCTTGGCAACGGGCGGCCGATGAGCAGTTCTTC.

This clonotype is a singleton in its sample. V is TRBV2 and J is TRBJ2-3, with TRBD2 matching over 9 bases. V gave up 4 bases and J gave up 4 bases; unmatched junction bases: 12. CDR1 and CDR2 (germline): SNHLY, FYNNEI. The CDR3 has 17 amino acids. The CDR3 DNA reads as TGTGCCAGCAGTGGAGCGGGGGGTATCCCCGAGGCAGATACGCAGTATTTT. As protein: CASSGAGGIPEADTQYF.

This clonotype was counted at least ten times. In DNA, the CDR3 is TGTGCCAGCAGCTTAGGCCCGTTAGAGACCCAGTACTTC. Protein product: CASSLGPLETQYF. The V gene is TRBV7-3, the J gene TRBJ2-5; no reliable D call. The V gene lost 2 bases and the J gene lost 4 bases, with 8 bases spanning the gap. This CDR3 is built from 13 residues. CDR1 is SGHTA, CDR2 FQGTGA, per germline.

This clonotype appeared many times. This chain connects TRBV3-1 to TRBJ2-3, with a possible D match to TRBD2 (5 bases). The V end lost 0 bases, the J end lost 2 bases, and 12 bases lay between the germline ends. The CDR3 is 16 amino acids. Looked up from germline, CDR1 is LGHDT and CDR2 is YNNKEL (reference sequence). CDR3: CASSQDREVHTDTQYF. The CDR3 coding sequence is TGTGCCAGCAGCCAAGATCGGGAAGTGCACACAGATACGCAGTATTTT.

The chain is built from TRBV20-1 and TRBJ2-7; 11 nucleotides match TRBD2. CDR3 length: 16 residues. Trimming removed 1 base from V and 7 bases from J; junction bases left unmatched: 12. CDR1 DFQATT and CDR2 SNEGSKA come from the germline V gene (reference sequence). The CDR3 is CSARGDRGLAGGEQYF. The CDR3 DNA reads TGCAGTGCTAGAGGCGACAGGGGTCTAGCGGGAGGAGAGCAGTACTTC.

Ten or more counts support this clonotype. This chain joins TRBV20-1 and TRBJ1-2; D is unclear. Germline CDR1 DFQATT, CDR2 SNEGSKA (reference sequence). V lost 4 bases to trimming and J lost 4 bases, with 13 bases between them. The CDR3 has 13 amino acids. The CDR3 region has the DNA TGCAGTGCTATTGCTGGCGGTCCCTATGGCTACACCTTC. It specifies CSAIAGGPYGYTF.

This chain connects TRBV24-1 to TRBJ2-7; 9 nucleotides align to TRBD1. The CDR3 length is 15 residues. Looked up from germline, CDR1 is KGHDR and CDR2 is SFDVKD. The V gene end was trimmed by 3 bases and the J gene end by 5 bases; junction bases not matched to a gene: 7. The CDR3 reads CATSDAGQGRDEQYF. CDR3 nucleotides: TGTGCCACCAGTGATGCCGGACAGGGGCGGGACGAGCAGTACTTC.

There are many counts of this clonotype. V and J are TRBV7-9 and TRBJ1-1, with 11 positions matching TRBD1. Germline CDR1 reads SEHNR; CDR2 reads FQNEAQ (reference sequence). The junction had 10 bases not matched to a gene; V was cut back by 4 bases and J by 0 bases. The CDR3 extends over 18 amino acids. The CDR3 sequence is CASSSGPGQGVMNTEAFF. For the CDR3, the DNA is TGTGCCAGCAGCTCGGGTCCGGGACAGGGGGTTATGAACACTGAAGCTTTCTTT. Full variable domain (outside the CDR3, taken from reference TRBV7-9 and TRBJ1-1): DTGVSQNPRHKITKRGQNVTFRCDPISEHNRLYWYRQTLGQGPEFLTYFQNEAQLEKSRLLSDRFSAERPKGSFSTLEIQRTEQGDSAMYLCASSSGPGQGVMNTEAFFGQGTRLTVV.

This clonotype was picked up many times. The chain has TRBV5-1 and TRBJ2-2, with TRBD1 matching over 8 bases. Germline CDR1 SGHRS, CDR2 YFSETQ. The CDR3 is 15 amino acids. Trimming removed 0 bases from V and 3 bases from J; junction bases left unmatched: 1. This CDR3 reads CASSLGTGYTGELFF. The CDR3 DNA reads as TGCGCCAGCAGCTTGGGGACAGGGTACACCGGGGAGCTGTTTTTT. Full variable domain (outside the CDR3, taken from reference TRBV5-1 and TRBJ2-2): KAGVTQTPRYLIKTRGQQVTLSCSPISGHRSVSWYQQTPGQGLQFLFEYFSETQRNKGNFPGRFSGRQFSNSRSEMNVSTLELGDSALYLCASSLGTGYTGELFFGEGSRLTVL.

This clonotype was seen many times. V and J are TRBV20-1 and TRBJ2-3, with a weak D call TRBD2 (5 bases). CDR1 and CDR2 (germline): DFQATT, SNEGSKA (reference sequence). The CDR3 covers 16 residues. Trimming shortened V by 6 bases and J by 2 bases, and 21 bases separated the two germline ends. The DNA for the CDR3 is TGCAGTGCCCCCTCCCCCCCGGGATTCTACACAGATACGCAGTATTTT. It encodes CSAPSPPGFYTDTQYF.

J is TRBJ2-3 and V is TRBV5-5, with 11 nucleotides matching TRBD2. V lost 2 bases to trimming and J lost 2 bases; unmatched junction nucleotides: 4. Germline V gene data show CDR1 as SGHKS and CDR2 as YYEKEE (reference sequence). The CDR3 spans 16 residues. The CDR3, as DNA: TGTGCCAGCAGCTTACCGACTAGCGGGATCACAGATACGCAGTATTTT. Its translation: CASSLPTSGITDTQYF. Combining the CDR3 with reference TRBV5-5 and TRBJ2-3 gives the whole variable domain DAGVTQSPTHLIKTRGQQVTLRCSPISGHKSVSWYQQVLGQGPQFIFQYYEKEERGRGNFPDRFSARQFPNYSSELNVNALLLGDSALYLCASSLPTSGITDTQYFGPGTRLTVL.

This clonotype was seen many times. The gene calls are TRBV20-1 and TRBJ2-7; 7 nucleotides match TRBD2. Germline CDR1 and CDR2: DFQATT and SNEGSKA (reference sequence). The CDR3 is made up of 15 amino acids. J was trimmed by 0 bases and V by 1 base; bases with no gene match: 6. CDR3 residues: CSARVPAGNSYEQYF. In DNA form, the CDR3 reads TGCAGTGCTAGAGTCCCAGCGGGAAACTCCTACGAGCAGTACTTC.